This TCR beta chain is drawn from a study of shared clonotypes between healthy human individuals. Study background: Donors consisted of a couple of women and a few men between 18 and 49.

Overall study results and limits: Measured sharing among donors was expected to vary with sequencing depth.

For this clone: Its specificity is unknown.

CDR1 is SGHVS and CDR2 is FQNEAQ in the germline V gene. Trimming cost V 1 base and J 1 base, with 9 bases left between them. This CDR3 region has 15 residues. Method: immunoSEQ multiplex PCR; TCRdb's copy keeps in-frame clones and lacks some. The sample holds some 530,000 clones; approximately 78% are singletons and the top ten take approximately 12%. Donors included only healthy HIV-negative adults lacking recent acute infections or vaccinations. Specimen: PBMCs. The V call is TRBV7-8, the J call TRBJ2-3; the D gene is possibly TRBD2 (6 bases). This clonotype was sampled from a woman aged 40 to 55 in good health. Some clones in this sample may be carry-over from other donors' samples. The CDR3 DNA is TGTGCCAGCAGCTTAGGGGGAGGCCGCACAGATACGCAGTATTTT. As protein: CASSLGGGRTDTQYF.